The 27 T cell receptor beta chains listed next were all sequenced from one sample in a study of CXCR3-negative and CXCR3-positive naive CD8 T cells. Study-wide points: The study found more hydrophobic TRB CDR3s in CXCR3-positive naive cells than in CXCR3-negative naive cells.

The antigens for these receptors are not known. With UMI labels, 5' RACE was used to prepare the TRB cDNA libraries. TCRdb re-called the 5' RACE reads; every CDR3 protein appears as one record, without DNA. This sample's table has over 55,000 distinct CDR3 sequences. The sequenced sample consisted of naive CXCR3+ CD8+ T cells from blood. As to subset: CD45RO-CCR7+CD27+CD95- naive CD8+ T cells expressing CXCR3 (TNR3+). These receptors were obtained from a human donor in good health. Some clones in this sample may be carry-over from other donors' samples.

V gene TRBV20-1 combines with J gene TRBJ2-7; with no DNA, the TCRdb D assignment of TRBD1 cannot be verified. Germline V CDR1 and CDR2: DFQATT, SNEGSKA (reference sequence). This CDR3 is built from 15 residues. The CDR3 is CSARDPDTNSYEQYF.

CDR3 loop: CASSLSSTTRKNNEQFF. This chain connects TRBV7-3 to TRBJ2-1. Germline lookup yields CDR1 SGHTA and CDR2 FQGTGA. This CDR3 region has 17 residues.

The chain recombines TRBV29-1 with TRBJ2-2; the TRBD1 assignment by TCRdb is unverifiable without DNA. Germline lookup yields CDR1 SQVTM and CDR2 ANQGSEA. CDR3 length equals 13 residues. The CDR3 spells CGVEGGYTGELFF.

V usage is TRBV29-1 and J usage is TRBJ2-7; TCRdb's assignment of TRBD1 cannot be checked, as there is no DNA. The CDR3 extends over 13 amino acids. Germline V CDR1 and CDR2: SQVTM, ANQGSEA. The CDR3 protein is CSGTGSGSYEQYF.

The rearrangement joins TRBV20-1 to TRBJ2-3. The CDR3 is 14 residues long. Germline CDR1 is DFQATT and CDR2 is SNEGSKA (reference sequence). CDR3 region: CSARDLWGTDTQYF.

The chain combines TRBV29-1 with TRBJ1-2. In germline, CDR1 is SQVTM, CDR2 ANQGSEA. The CDR3 is made up of 12 amino acids. CDR3: CSVPATDYGYTF.

This chain links TRBV29-1 with TRBJ2-7; TCRdb calls TRBD1, which cannot be checked without DNA. Per germline, CDR1 SQVTM and CDR2 ANQGSEA. CDR3 length: 14 amino acids. CDR3 sequence: CSARQVDLPYEQYF.

The chain recombines TRBV7-9 with TRBJ2-3; checking the TCRdb D call of TRBD1 is not possible without DNA. This CDR3 region has 13 residues. Germline V gene data show CDR1 as SEHNR and CDR2 as FQNEAQ (reference sequence). The CDR3 loop is CASKDRGTDTQYF.

This chain joins TRBV4-1 and TRBJ2-7. CDR3 length: 14 residues. Germline loops: CDR1 MGHRA, CDR2 YSYEKL. CDR3 loop: CASSQVYTTYEQYF.

The chain employs TRBV5-5 and TRBJ2-3; checking the TCRdb D call of TRBD2 is not possible without DNA. Per germline, CDR1 SGHKS and CDR2 YYEKEE (reference sequence). This CDR3 is 15 amino acids long. The CDR3 loop reads CASSPLLADTDTQYF.

The chain carries TRBV12-3 or TRBV12-4 and TRBJ2-3; TCRdb names TRBD1, which stays unverified in the absence of DNA. The CDR3 totals 21 residues. CDR3 residues: CASSDTAAPLGTGGSTDTQYF.

The J gene is TRBJ1-1, the V gene TRBV14; TCRdb reports TRBD1, a call that lacks DNA to check it against. Germline V gene lookup returns CDR1 SGHDN and CDR2 FVKESK. The CDR3 runs 14 residues. Here the CDR3 reads CASSQRGAYTEAFF.

The J gene is TRBJ2-7, the V gene TRBV6-6; the D call of TRBD2 rests on TCRdb alone, since no DNA is present to check it. The CDR3 is made up of 15 amino acids. Germline V lookup: CDR1 MNHNY, CDR2 SVGAGI (reference sequence). CDR3: CASSYFGLASYEQYF.

This chain uses TRBV7-9 with TRBJ2-5; TCRdb indicates TRBD2, and absent DNA this call remains unverified. Germline CDR1 and CDR2: SEHNR and FQNEAQ (reference sequence). The CDR3 has 16 residues. The CDR3 protein is CASSNLESGSLETQYF.

The chain combines TRBV7-9 with TRBJ2-3; there is no DNA to check the TCRdb D call of TRBD2. In germline, CDR1 is SEHNR, CDR2 FQNEAQ (reference sequence). There are 15 residues in the CDR3. The CDR3 here is CASTLGPSYTDTQYF.

The chain combines TRBV20-1 with TRBJ1-6. The length of the CDR3 is 17 residues. In germline, CDR1 is DFQATT, CDR2 SNEGSKA (reference sequence). The CDR3: CSARDSLVLAYNSPLHF.

The chain links TRBV7-9 to TRBJ1-1; TCRdb's D gene call, TRBD1, goes unchecked for lack of DNA. Germline CDR1 and CDR2: SEHNR and FQNEAQ (reference sequence). This CDR3 comprises 15 residues. The CDR3 loop reads CASSTATGVNTEAFF.

J is TRBJ2-2 and V is TRBV6-6. The CDR3 is 16 amino acids. Germline CDR1 MNHNY, CDR2 SVGAGI (reference sequence). CDR3 sequence reads: CASTLLVLGNTGELFF.

V gene TRBV4-3 combines with J gene TRBJ2-7; TCRdb calls TRBD2, which cannot be checked without DNA. The CDR3 has 17 residues. Looked up from germline, CDR1 is LGHNA and CDR2 is YSLEER. CDR3 sequence: CASSQDFAGGLRYEQYF.

The V and J genes are TRBV5-1 and TRBJ1-1; without DNA, the TCRdb call of TRBD1 cannot be checked. Germline values: CDR1 SGHRS, CDR2 YFSETQ. This CDR3 comprises 16 residues. The CDR3 here is CASSSGWGGLNTEAFF.

V gene TRBV5-1 combines with J gene TRBJ2-1; the D call of TRBD1 rests on TCRdb alone, since no DNA is present to check it. Germline V lookup: CDR1 SGHRS, CDR2 YFSETQ. The CDR3 is 14 amino acids. CDR3 protein: CASSSLPGGNEQFF.

The chain joins TRBV29-1 to TRBJ2-1. CDR3 length: 13 amino acids. The germline CDR1 and CDR2 sequences are SQVTM and ANQGSEA. The CDR3 reads CSVPLNSYNEQFF.

CDR3 sequence: CASSPGDRELYEQYF. V is TRBV5-1 and J is TRBJ2-7; TCRdb's D gene call, TRBD1, goes unchecked for lack of DNA. The V gene's germline CDR1 is SGHRS and CDR2 YFSETQ. CDR3 length equals 15 residues.

This chain joins TRBV2 and TRBJ2-2. CDR1 is SNHLY, CDR2 FYNNEI, per germline. The CDR3 spans 13 residues. CDR3 sequence reads: CASIAFSTGELFF.

V is TRBV4-1 and J is TRBJ1-2; the TRBD1 assignment by TCRdb is unverifiable without DNA. Germline V gene data show CDR1 as MGHRA and CDR2 as YSYEKL. There are 16 residues in the CDR3. The CDR3 spells CASSPGTWTGDYGYTF.

This sequence joins TRBV11-2 and TRBJ2-1; checking the TCRdb D call of TRBD2 is not possible without DNA. Germline V gene sequence: CDR1 SGHAT, CDR2 FQNNGV. This CDR3 comprises 14 residues. The CDR3 loop is CASSTAGGGVEQFF.

This chain connects TRBV28 to TRBJ2-1; lacking DNA, the TRBD2 call made by TCRdb goes unchecked. This CDR3 has 16 residues. Germline CDR1 MDHEN, CDR2 SYDVKM. The CDR3 loop reads CASSSYTGGPEGEQFF.